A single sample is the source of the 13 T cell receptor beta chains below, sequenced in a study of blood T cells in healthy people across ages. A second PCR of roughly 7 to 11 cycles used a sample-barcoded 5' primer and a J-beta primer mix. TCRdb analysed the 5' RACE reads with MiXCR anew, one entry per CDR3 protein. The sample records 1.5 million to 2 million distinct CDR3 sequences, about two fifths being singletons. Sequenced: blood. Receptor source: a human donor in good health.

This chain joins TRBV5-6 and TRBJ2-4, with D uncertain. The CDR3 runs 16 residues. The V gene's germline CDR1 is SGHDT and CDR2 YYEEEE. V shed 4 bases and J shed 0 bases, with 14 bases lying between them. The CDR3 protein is CASSRVGALAKNIQYF. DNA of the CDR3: TGTGCCAGCAGCCGAGTTGGAGCACTAGCCAAAAACATTCAGTACTTC.

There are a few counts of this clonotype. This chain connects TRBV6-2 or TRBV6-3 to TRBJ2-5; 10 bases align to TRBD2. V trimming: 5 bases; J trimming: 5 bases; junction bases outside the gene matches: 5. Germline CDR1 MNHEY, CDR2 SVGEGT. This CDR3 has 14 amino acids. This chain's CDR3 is CASSQPGLAETQYF. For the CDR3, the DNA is TGTGCCAGCAGTCAACCGGGACTAGCGGAGACCCAGTACTTC.

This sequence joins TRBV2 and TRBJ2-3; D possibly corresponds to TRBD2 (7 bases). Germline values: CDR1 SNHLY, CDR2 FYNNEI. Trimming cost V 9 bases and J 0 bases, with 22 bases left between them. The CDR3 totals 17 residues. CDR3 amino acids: CASGPGWGGTSTDTQYF. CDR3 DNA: TGTGCCAGTGGCCCAGGCTGGGGGGGCACTAGCACAGATACGCAGTATTTT.

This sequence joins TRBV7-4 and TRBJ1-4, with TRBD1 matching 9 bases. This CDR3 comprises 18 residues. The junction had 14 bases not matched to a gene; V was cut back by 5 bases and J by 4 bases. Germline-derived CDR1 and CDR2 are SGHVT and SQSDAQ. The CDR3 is CASSQTLRTGAHNEKLFF. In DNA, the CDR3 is TGTGCCAGCAGCCAAACACTGCGGACAGGGGCCCATAATGAAAAACTGTTTTTT. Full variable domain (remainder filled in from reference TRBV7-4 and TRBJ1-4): GAGVSQSPRYKVAKRGRDVALRCDSISGHVTLYWYRQTLGQGSEVLTYSQSDAQRDKSGRPSGRFSAERPERSVSTLKIQRTEQGDSAVYLCASSQTLRTGAHNEKLFFGSGTQLSVL.

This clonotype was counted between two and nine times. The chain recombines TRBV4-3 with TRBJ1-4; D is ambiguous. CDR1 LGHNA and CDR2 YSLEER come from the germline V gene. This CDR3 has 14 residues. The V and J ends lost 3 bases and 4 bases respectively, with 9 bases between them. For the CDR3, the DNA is TGCGCCAGCAGCCAGACGGCTGTTAATGAAAAACTGTTTTTT. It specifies CASSQTAVNEKLFF.

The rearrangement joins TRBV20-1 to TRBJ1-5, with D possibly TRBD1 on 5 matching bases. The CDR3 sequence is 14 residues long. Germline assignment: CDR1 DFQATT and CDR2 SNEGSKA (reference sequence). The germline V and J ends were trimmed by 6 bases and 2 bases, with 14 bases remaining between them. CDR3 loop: CSAREGNGNQPQHF. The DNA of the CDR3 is TGCAGTGCCCGAGAGGGGAATGGCAATCAGCCCCAGCATTTT.

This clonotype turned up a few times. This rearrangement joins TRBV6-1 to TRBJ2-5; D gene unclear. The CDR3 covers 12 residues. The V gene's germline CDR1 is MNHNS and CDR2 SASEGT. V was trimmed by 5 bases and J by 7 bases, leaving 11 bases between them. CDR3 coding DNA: TGTGCCAGCAGTCCCGAGTACGGGACCCAGTACTTC. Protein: CASSPEYGTQYF.

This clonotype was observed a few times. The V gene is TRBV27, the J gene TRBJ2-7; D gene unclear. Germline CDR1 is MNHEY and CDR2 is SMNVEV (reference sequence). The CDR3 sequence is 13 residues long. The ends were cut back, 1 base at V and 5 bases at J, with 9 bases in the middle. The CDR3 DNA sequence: TGTGCCAGCAGTTTATTTGGCCTCGACGAGCAGTACTTC. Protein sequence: CASSLFGLDEQYF.

The CDR3 sequence: CASSQLQGIVGYGYTF. CDR3 DNA sequence: TGTGCCAGCAGCCAACTGCAGGGGATAGTAGGCTATGGCTACACCTTC. The genes are TRBV3-1 and TRBJ1-2; perhaps TRBD1 as D (6 bases). This CDR3 region has 16 residues. V dropped 2 bases and J dropped 4 bases, with 17 bases sitting between them. Germline V lookup: CDR1 LGHDT, CDR2 YNNKEL (reference sequence).

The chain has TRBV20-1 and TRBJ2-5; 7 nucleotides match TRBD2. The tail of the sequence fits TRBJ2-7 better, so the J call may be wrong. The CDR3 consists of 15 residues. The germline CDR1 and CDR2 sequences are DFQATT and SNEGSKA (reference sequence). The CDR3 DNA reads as TGCAGTGCTAGACATCCGGGACTACTTGCCTACGAGCAGTACTTC. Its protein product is CSARHPGLLAYEQYF.

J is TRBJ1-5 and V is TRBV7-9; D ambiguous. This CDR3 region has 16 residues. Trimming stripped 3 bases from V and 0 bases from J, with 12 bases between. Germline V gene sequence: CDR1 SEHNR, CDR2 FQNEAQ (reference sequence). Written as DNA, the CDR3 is TGTGCCAGCAGCTTTGGACTCCCTTATAGCAATCAGCCCCAGCATTTT. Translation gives CASSFGLPYSNQPQHF.

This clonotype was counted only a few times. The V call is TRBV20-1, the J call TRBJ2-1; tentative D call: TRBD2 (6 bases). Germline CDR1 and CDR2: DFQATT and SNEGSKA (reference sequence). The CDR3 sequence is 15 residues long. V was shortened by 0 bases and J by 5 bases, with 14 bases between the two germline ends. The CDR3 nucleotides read TGCAGTGCTAGAGATACGGGGGTGTCGCACAATGAGCAGTTCTTC. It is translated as CSARDTGVSHNEQFF.

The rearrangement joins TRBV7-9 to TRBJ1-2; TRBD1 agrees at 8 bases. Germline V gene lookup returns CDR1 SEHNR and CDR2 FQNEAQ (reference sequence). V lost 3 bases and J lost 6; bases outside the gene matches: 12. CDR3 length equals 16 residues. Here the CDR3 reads CASSFLGGTGSDGYTF. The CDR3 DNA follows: TGTGCCAGCAGCTTCTTAGGGGGGACAGGCTCTGATGGCTACACCTTC.